The entry that follows covers one TCR beta chain sequence. This sample is part of a study of blood T cell repertoires in COVID-19. Libraries were prepared by immunoSEQ multiplex PCR; TCRdb keeps only in-frame clonotypes and omits some of them. This table holds roughly 190,000 clones, just under 90% found once. Germline CDR1 and CDR2: SGHRS and YFSETQ. The trim removed 0 bases at V and 5 bases at J, leaving 13 bases unmatched. The CDR3 totals 17 residues. V and J are TRBV5-1 and TRBJ2-5; 7 bases are a match to TRBD1. The TCR was taken from a man between 18 and 29 years old with active or convalescent COVID-19. Sequenced sample: peripheral blood. In DNA form, the CDR3 reads TGCGCCAGCAGCTTGGCGAAGACAGGGCGAGGGTCGGAGACCCAGTACTTC. As protein: CASSLAKTGRGSETQYF.